These 25 T cell receptor beta chains came from one sample sequenced in a study of post-analysis software for immune sequencing data. Their antigens remain unidentified. Every TCR beta cDNA library bore unique molecular identifiers. TCRdb independently ran MiXCR on the PCR reads; one entry per CDR3 protein. The repertoire holds 750,000 to 900,000 distinct CDR3 sequences, with approximately 44% as singletons. Regarding the study as a whole: Patients used about five TRBV segments, including TRBV5-6, TRBV5-1 and TRBV20-1, more often than controls.

Sample: blood. Source of these receptors: a girl aged 5 to 17 with multiple sclerosis.

The rearrangement joins TRBV20-1 to TRBJ1-1; 7 bases line up with TRBD1. Germline CDR1 DFQATT, CDR2 SNEGSKA (reference sequence). The CDR3 sequence is 13 residues long. V lost 3 bases and J lost 5; bases outside the gene matches: 6. As DNA, the CDR3 is TGCAGTGCTAGTGTAGGGGGCCGGACTGAAGCTTTCTTT. It encodes CSASVGGRTEAFF.

The gene calls are TRBV5-1 and TRBJ1-1; TRBD1 aligns across 7 bases. Germline CDR1 and CDR2: SGHRS and YFSETQ. The V gene end was trimmed by 3 bases and the J gene end by 4 bases; junction bases not matched to a gene: 6. The CDR3 spans 14 residues. CDR3 in DNA: TGCGCCAGCAGCTCGACAGGGATCGGCACTGAAGCTTTCTTT. Protein: CASSSTGIGTEAFF. Full variable domain (outside the CDR3, taken from reference TRBV5-1 and TRBJ1-1): KAGVTQTPRYLIKTRGQQVTLSCSPISGHRSVSWYQQTPGQGLQFLFEYFSETQRNKGNFPGRFSGRQFSNSRSEMNVSTLELGDSALYLCASSSTGIGTEAFFGQGTRLTVV.

The chain employs TRBV12-3 or TRBV12-4 and TRBJ2-3; D remains unclear. CDR3 length: 11 residues. V was trimmed by 8 bases and J by 3 bases, leaving 6 bases between them. The CDR3 DNA is TGTGCCAGCGTAGGGACAGATACGCAGTATTTT. Translation gives CASVGTDTQYF.

V and J are TRBV7-2 and TRBJ2-5; TRBD1 is a possible D gene (5 bases). TRBJ2-7 matches the DNA end more closely, so the J call is doubtful. The CDR3 is 14 amino acids. Germline CDR1 is SGHTA and CDR2 is FQGNSA. CDR3 in amino acids: CASSLLAGQYEQYF. CDR3 nucleotides: TGTGCCAGCAGCTTACTTGCAGGGCAGTACGAGCAGTACTTC.

V is TRBV7-2 and J is TRBJ1-2; 9 bases align to TRBD1. Looked up from germline, CDR1 is SGHTA and CDR2 is FQGNSA. Unmatched junction bases numbered 10, after V lost 5 bases and J lost 3 bases. The CDR3 loop spans 16 amino acids. The CDR3 is CASSLRPGQGDYGYTF. DNA of the CDR3: TGTGCCAGCAGCCTGCGTCCGGGACAGGGAGACTATGGCTACACCTTC.

The J gene is TRBJ2-1, the V gene TRBV27; D might be TRBD2 (6 bases). With 4 bases removed from V and 8 bases from J, the gap between germline ends came to 18 bases. The germline V gene has CDR1 MNHEY and CDR2 SMNVEV (reference sequence). The CDR3 totals 15 residues. CDR3 amino acids: CASSSAGSQRDEQFF. In nucleotides, the CDR3 is TGTGCCAGCAGTTCGGCGGGGTCTCAGAGAGATGAGCAGTTCTTC.

This chain connects TRBV27 to TRBJ2-7; TRBD1 matches at 7 bases. Losses at the gene ends were 4 bases for V and 6 bases for J; bases not matched to a gene: 9. Germline-derived CDR1 and CDR2 are MNHEY and SMNVEV (reference sequence). This CDR3 has 14 residues. The CDR3, as DNA: TGTGCCAGCAGTTACGGCAGGGGGTATGGCGAGCAGTACTTC. This gives the protein CASSYGRGYGEQYF.

This clonotype was observed a single time. V gene TRBV29-1 combines with J gene TRBJ1-1; D not resolved. Germline V gene data show CDR1 as SQVTM and CDR2 as ANQGSEA. CDR3 length equals 12 residues. Trimming removed 2 bases at V and 6 bases at J, with 10 bases between. The CDR3 reads CSVELRSPEAFF. DNA of the CDR3: TGCAGCGTTGAACTCAGGTCCCCTGAAGCTTTCTTT.

This clonotype occurred a few times. CDR3 amino acids: CSARVTSGLTYSIYNEQFF. The CDR3 DNA is TGCAGTGCTAGGGTTACTAGCGGCCTTACGTATTCAATCTACAATGAGCAGTTCTTC. This chain connects TRBV20-1 to TRBJ2-1; 8 nucleotides agree with TRBD2. Germline CDR1 is DFQATT and CDR2 is SNEGSKA (reference sequence). J gave up 3 bases and V 3 bases, and 19 bases lay outside the gene matches. CDR3 length equals 19 residues.

The rearrangement joins TRBV10-3 to TRBJ2-1, with TRBD2 matching 9 bases. The CDR3 contains 16 residues. V shed 4 bases and J 0 bases; nucleotides not matched to a gene: 4. CDR1 and CDR2 (germline): ENHRY, SYGVKD. CDR3 residues: CAISGDSGSSYNEQFF. CDR3 bases: TGTGCCATCAGTGGGGATAGCGGGAGCTCCTACAATGAGCAGTTCTTC.

This chain connects TRBV29-1 to TRBJ2-5, with D possibly being TRBD2 (6 bases). The CDR3 is made up of 13 amino acids. Germline V gene data show CDR1 as SQVTM and CDR2 as ANQGSEA. V gave up 4 bases and J gave up 1 base, with 10 bases separating them. The CDR3 region is CSVVGSGQETQYF. Here the CDR3 DNA reads TGCAGCGTTGTGGGTAGCGGCCAAGAGACCCAGTACTTC.

The chain employs TRBV20-1 and TRBJ2-7; the D gene is possibly TRBD2 (5 bases). CDR1 DFQATT and CDR2 SNEGSKA come from the germline V gene (reference sequence). The CDR3 consists of 13 residues. V was shortened by 3 bases and J by 12 bases, with 21 bases between the two germline ends. CDR3 nucleotide sequence: TGCAGTGCTAGTTCGGATAATCTACTAGATCGGTACTTC. It encodes CSASSDNLLDRYF.

The sample holds a few counts of this clonotype. This chain links TRBV4-1 with TRBJ2-7; D might be TRBD1 (5 bases). CDR1 is MGHRA and CDR2 is YSYEKL in the germline V gene. Trimming left V 0 bases short and J 2 bases short, with 17 bases between. The CDR3 spans 17 residues. The CDR3 DNA follows: TGCGCCAGCAGCCAAGAAGTCGAACAGGTCCCACCCTACGAGCAGTACTTC. This encodes CASSQEVEQVPPYEQYF.

On this clonotype: A read error may explain this, as a much larger clone is one base away. J is TRBJ2-1 and V is TRBV15; D perhaps matches TRBD1 (6 bases). This CDR3 comprises 15 residues. V lost 5 bases and J 6 bases, leaving 17 bases between the germline ends. Germline V gene sequence: CDR1 LNHNV, CDR2 YYDKDF (reference sequence). CDR3 DNA sequence: TGTGCCACCAGCCTCACAGTGGGGGCCTCCAATGAGCAGTTCTTC. Translation gives CATSLTVGASNEQFF. Full variable domain (missing parts from reference TRBV15 and TRBJ2-1): DAMVIQNPRYQVTQFGKPVTLSCSQTLNHNVMYWYQQKSSQAPKLLFHYYDKDFNNEADTPDNFQSRRPNTSFCFLDIRSPGLGDTAMYLCATSLTVGASNEQFFGPGTRLTVL.

This clonotype showed up many times. The gene calls are TRBV18 and TRBJ2-6; 11 bases fit TRBD1. The CDR3 is 17 amino acids. Germline loops: CDR1 KGHSH, CDR2 LQKENI. J was trimmed by 0 bases and V by 3 bases; bases with no gene match: 1. This CDR3 reads CASSPGTGGSGANVLTF. CDR3 DNA: TGTGCCAGCTCACCCGGGACAGGGGGCTCTGGGGCCAACGTCCTGACTTTC.

This clonotype was observed at least ten times. V gene TRBV30 combines with J gene TRBJ2-1; D might be TRBD2 (6 bases). Trimming took 2 bases from V and 9 from J, leaving 20 bases between them. The length of the CDR3 is 15 residues. CDR1 and CDR2 (germline): GTSNPN, SVGIG (reference sequence). The chain's CDR3 is CAWSRLASGAGEQFF. CDR3 DNA sequence: TGTGCCTGGAGTCGTCTAGCTTCGGGAGCGGGTGAGCAGTTCTTC.

This chain connects TRBV7-9 to TRBJ2-5; a possible D gene is TRBD2 (6 bases). The CDR3 length is 13 residues. V was shortened by 8 bases and J by 12 bases, with 22 bases between the two germline ends. Germline values: CDR1 SEHNR, CDR2 FQNEAQ (reference sequence). The CDR3 loop is CASRGGGPTGEYF. In DNA, the CDR3 is TGTGCCAGCCGGGGAGGCGGACCTACCGGGGAGTACTTC.

This clonotype was observed a handful of times. DNA for the CDR3: TGTGCCAGCAGCTTGACAGGAGGAGGCGGCTACGAGCAGTACTTC. Translated, it gives CASSLTGGGGYEQYF. The V gene is TRBV5-5, the J gene TRBJ2-7; D tentatively fits TRBD1 or TRBD2 (5 bases each). Looked up from germline, CDR1 is SGHKS and CDR2 is YYEKEE (reference sequence). V was shortened by 1 base and J by 3 bases, with 14 bases between the two germline ends. The CDR3 is made up of 15 amino acids.

In its sample, this clonotype was seen a few times. The chain uses TRBV20-1 and TRBJ2-7; 12 bases are a match to TRBD2. CDR3 size: 13 residues. In germline, CDR1 is DFQATT, CDR2 SNEGSKA (reference sequence). The trim removed 5 bases at V and 4 bases at J, leaving 3 bases unmatched. CDR3 coding DNA: TGCAGTGCTCGGACTAGCGGGAAGTACGAGCAGTACTTC. The encoded protein is CSARTSGKYEQYF.

This clonotype appeared many times. The chain is built from TRBV12-3 or TRBV12-4 and TRBJ2-1; TRBD1 might be the D (5 bases). Trimming shortened V by 2 bases and J by 7 bases, and 6 bases separated the two germline ends. This CDR3 has 12 amino acids. The DNA of the CDR3 is TGTGCCAGCAGTTTAAGGGGAAATGAGCAGTTCTTC. Amino acids: CASSLRGNEQFF.

V and J are TRBV7-3 and TRBJ2-5; no clear D. Between the trimmed V and J ends, which lost 5 bases and 0 bases, there was a span of 16 bases. Germline V lookup: CDR1 SGHTA, CDR2 FQGTGA. The CDR3 is made up of 16 amino acids. This CDR3 is CASSPRASDHQETQYF. Here the CDR3 DNA reads TGTGCCAGCAGCCCAAGGGCATCCGACCACCAAGAGACCCAGTACTTC.

The V call is TRBV2, the J call TRBJ1-2, with D perhaps matching TRBD1 (5 bases). Germline V CDR1 and CDR2: SNHLY, FYNNEI. This CDR3 contains 14 residues. With 8 bases removed from V and 2 bases from J, the gap between germline ends came to 15 bases. CDR3 sequence: CASLQGERNYGYTF. For the CDR3, the DNA is TGTGCCAGCCTTCAGGGAGAACGCAACTATGGCTACACCTTC.

This chain uses TRBV7-2 with TRBJ2-6; D perhaps matches TRBD1 (6 bases). V shed 0 bases and J shed 4 bases, with 13 bases lying between them. The CDR3 covers 17 residues. Looked up from germline, CDR1 is SGHTA and CDR2 is FQGNSA. The CDR3 protein is CASSLAATGSGANVLTF. The CDR3 coding sequence is TGTGCCAGCAGCTTAGCGGCAACAGGGTCCGGGGCCAACGTCCTGACTTTC.

This clonotype was detected only a few times. The chain combines TRBV4-2 with TRBJ1-5, with TRBD1 matching 10 bases. Per the germline V gene, CDR1 is LGHNA and CDR2 is YNFKEQ. V dropped 5 bases and J dropped 7; count of bases not matched to a gene: 14. This CDR3 contains 17 residues. The CDR3: CASSSWTGGRDIQPQHF. CDR3 nucleotides: TGTGCCAGCAGCTCCTGGACAGGGGGAAGGGATATCCAGCCCCAGCATTTT.

The chain has TRBV15 and TRBJ2-2; D perhaps matches TRBD2 (6 bases). The germline gives CDR1 LNHNV, CDR2 YYDKDF (reference sequence). The germline V and J ends were trimmed by 5 bases and 6 bases, with 16 bases remaining between them. This CDR3 contains 15 residues. CDR3: CATSESVGGSGELFF. The DNA of the CDR3 is TGTGCCACCAGCGAATCCGTTGGGGGGTCCGGGGAGCTGTTTTTT.